One T cell receptor beta chain is described in this entry. This clonotype appeared a few times. This receptor's antigen is unknown. Base qualities are missing; no much larger clone stands one base away. Every donor was a healthy Caucasian. Three pairs of female monozygotic twins, all aged about 18 to 30 years, made up the twin cohort. Using Miltenyi CD45RO+ enrichment and human naive T-cell isolation kits, memory (CD45RO+) and naive T cells were isolated from PBMC. Libraries were made using 5' RACE. Instrument used: Illumina HiSeq 2000. A universal primer binding site was added through template switching, and the final cDNA carried a unique molecular identifier so that TCR cDNA molecules could be counted accurately. Specific primers in the conserved constant-segment region were used to synthesize first-strand cDNA for TCR alpha and beta chains. To control for contamination, every cDNA library carried two barcodes: a SMART-Mk sample barcode plus Illumina barcodes. TruSeq adapter sequences and Illumina sample barcodes were added in two successive PCR steps. The Illumina HiSeq platform was used with custom primers to sequence TCR alpha and beta cDNA libraries. The authors' pipeline ran thus. MiGEC processed the raw reads to extract unique molecular identifiers, while MiXCR was used to determine the CDR3 positions. Recombination models were inferred per individual with the repgenHMM and IGoR tools using an EM algorithm. Shared clonotype analysis was performed with the tcR package in R, normalizing sharing by the product of cloneset sizes. To study raw recombination free of thymic and clonal selection effects, out-of-frame nonproductive sequences were analyzed. TCRdb reworked the public reads: Q25 trimming with fastp, MiXCR clone assembly, productive beta chains retained. Identical CDR3 proteins give one entry, which carries the most common genes and DNA. The V and J calls come from TCRdb's annotation, not from the publication. The sample records 200,000 to 250,000 distinct CDR3 sequences, approximately 11% of which are singletons. The ten top clones hold about 4.1% of the sample.

This sample stems from a study of identical twins (dated by TCRdb to the mid-2010s). Study-level background: To test whether fetal clonotypes persist, this study deep-sequenced TCR alpha and beta repertoires from monozygotic twins, from unrelated adults of various ages, and from cord blood. Replicate twin experiments were performed at different times using different library preparation protocols to rule out contamination.

The paper as a whole reports these results and caveats: Out-of-frame TCR alpha sequences shared between twins showed an excess of low generation-probability sequences compared with coincidental sharing between unrelated individuals. Because the same donors could not be followed over many years, the conclusions depended on cross-sectional statistical analysis. Zero-insertion analyses could be partly confounded by invariant T cells such as MAIT and iNKT, although diverse VJ usage argued against such confounding for most clonotypes. In monozygotic twins, recombination models systematically underestimated out-of-frame TCR alpha sharing, but the models matched the sharing seen between unrelated individuals. Excess twin sharing in beta out-of-frame sequences was weaker because fewer shared sequences lowered the signal-to-noise ratio. Abundant cord blood beta clonotypes had fewer insertions, young adult naive repertoires showed a similar but weaker trend, and memory repertoires showed no such trend.

The same specimen was also included in a second study, on yellow fever vaccine responses in identical twins. The second study, in turn, reports: The authors reported that the T cell response to vaccination in identical twins appeared partly convergent and partly personalized. In the study, vaccine-responding T cell clones were precisely tracked in identical twins.

The sample was memory (CD45RO+) T cells sorted from blood. The cell subset or site label, as the study defines it: CD45RO+ enriched T cells. The clonotype originates from a woman aged 18-29 years in good health.

Here the CDR3 is given as CASSFLKTGTNTGELFF. The DNA is as follows: TGTGCCAGCTCATTTCTCAAGACAGGGACGAACACCGGGGAGCTGTTTTTT. The V and J genes are TRBV18 and TRBJ2-2; 7 bases in between match TRBD1. Compared with germline, V lacks 5 bases and J lacks 0 bases; bases without a gene match: 9. CDR1 KGHSH and CDR2 LQKENI are derived from the germline V gene. The CDR3 runs 17 residues from the cysteine to the phenylalanine. Only CDR3 DNA remains: 51 bases, in frame from the first base.